The 28 T cell receptor beta chains below were found in one sample sequenced in a study of spatial heterogeneity in lung cancer. Time point reported: blood at routine non-recurrence follow-up after resection. Unsorted whole RNA from tumor, nontumor lung or frozen PBMC underwent sequencing. TCRdb re-called the 5' RACE reads through MiXCR, storing one row per CDR3 protein. The data show about 47,000 distinct CDR3 sequences, around 6.7% seen once. Sequencing was performed on PBMCs, taken at follow-up. These receptors all come from a female donor with early-stage non-small cell lung cancer.

The sample holds many counts of this clonotype. The chain carries TRBV29-1 and TRBJ1-6; tentative D call: TRBD1 (6 bases). Trimming stripped 1 base from V and 10 bases from J, with 11 bases between. Germline V CDR1 and CDR2: SQVTM, ANQGSEA. The CDR3 sequence is 13 residues long. The CDR3 region is CSVEAGRGSPLHF. CDR3 nucleotide sequence: TGCAGCGTTGAAGCAGGGAGGGGGTCACCCCTCCACTTT.

The chain has TRBV20-1 and TRBJ1-3, with a weak D call TRBD1 (6 bases). The V gene's germline CDR1 is DFQATT and CDR2 SNEGSKA (reference sequence). This CDR3 spans 18 amino acids. V gave up 3 bases and J gave up 0 bases, with 21 bases separating them. The CDR3 loop is CSASDLLKTGASGNTIYF. In nucleotides, the CDR3 is TGCAGTGCTAGTGACCTCTTGAAGACAGGAGCCTCTGGAAACACCATATATTTT.

This clonotype was counted at least ten times. The CDR3 nucleotides are TGCGCCAGCAGCCAAGATCCCCTCTCCTATAATTCACCCCTCCACTTT. This codes for CASSQDPLSYNSPLHF. This sequence joins TRBV4-3 and TRBJ1-6; no clear D. The CDR3 totals 16 residues. Germline V gene sequence: CDR1 LGHNA, CDR2 YSLEER. Trimming pared 0 bases from V and 0 bases from J, leaving 6 bases between.

This clonotype has just a few counts. The V gene is TRBV12-3 or TRBV12-4, the J gene TRBJ2-1; maybe TRBD2 (5 bases). The CDR3 is 12 amino acids. V lost 6 bases to trimming and J lost 7 bases, with 10 bases between them. In DNA form, the CDR3 reads TGTGCCAGCAGCCGGGATTGGAATGAGCAGTTCTTC. Translating gives CASSRDWNEQFF.

This clonotype was recorded many times. The V and J genes are TRBV28 and TRBJ2-1, with D perhaps being TRBD1 or TRBD2 (5 bases each). Trimming took 2 bases from V and 7 from J, leaving 12 bases between them. The CDR3 is 14 amino acids. Germline CDR1 MDHEN, CDR2 SYDVKM. DNA of the CDR3: TGTGCCAGCAGTTTAAGGGGAGAGGGTAATGAGCAGTTCTTC. This gives the protein CASSLRGEGNEQFF.

The CDR3 spells CASSPTGDEQYF. CDR3 DNA sequence: TGTGCCAGCTCACCTACAGGGGACGAGCAGTACTTC. The chain carries TRBV18 and TRBJ2-7; 7 bases match TRBD1. V lost 3 bases to trimming and J lost 5 bases; unmatched junction nucleotides: 1. CDR3 length equals 12 residues. Looked up from germline, CDR1 is KGHSH and CDR2 is LQKENI.

Remarks on this clonotype: This may arise from a read error, as a much more abundant clone is one base away. The chain is built from TRBV18 and TRBJ2-7, with 7 positions matching TRBD2. Germline values: CDR1 KGHSH, CDR2 LQKENI. The CDR3 is made up of 14 amino acids. DNA of the CDR3: TGTGTCAGCTCCCCTGGACTAGGGCCCTACGAGCAGTACTTC. This encodes CVSSPGLGPYEQYF.

There are a few counts of this clonotype. This CDR3 reads CSARGAEYQETQYF. CDR3 DNA: TGCAGTGCTAGAGGAGCAGAGTACCAAGAGACCCAGTACTTC. This chain links TRBV20-1 with TRBJ2-5; no clear D gene. Germline lookup yields CDR1 DFQATT and CDR2 SNEGSKA (reference sequence). This CDR3 has 14 residues. V was clipped by 1 base and J by 0 bases, with 9 bases between them.

This clonotype was observed many times. The chain links TRBV6-5 to TRBJ2-7; maybe TRBD1 (6 bases). The V end was cut by 8 bases, the J end by 3 bases, with 17 bases between. The CDR3 loop spans 14 amino acids. Germline CDR1 is MNHEY and CDR2 is SVGAGI. This CDR3 is CASLWDTGLYEQYF. CDR3 nucleotide sequence: TGTGCCAGCTTGTGGGACACGGGCCTCTACGAGCAGTACTTC.

This clonotype is classed as medium-sized. This chain joins TRBV9 and TRBJ2-7; TRBD2 aligns across 7 bases. After removal of 4 bases from V and 2 bases from J, the junction contained 6 bases not matched to a gene. Germline V lookup: CDR1 SGDLS, CDR2 YYNGEE. The CDR3 is 14 amino acids. In DNA form, the CDR3 reads TGTGCCAGCAGCCGGAGCGGGGCCCCCTACGAGCAGTACTTC. It specifies CASSRSGAPYEQYF.

This rearrangement joins TRBV3-1 to TRBJ1-2, with 11 bases aligning to TRBD1. Germline assignment: CDR1 LGHDT and CDR2 YNNKEL (reference sequence). Germline trimming cut 4 bases from V and 8 bases from J; bases unmatched to any gene: 9. The CDR3 totals 15 residues. CDR3 in DNA: TGTGCCAGCAGCCTCCGGACAGGGGGCACGACCGGCTACACCTTC. This encodes CASSLRTGGTTGYTF.

This clonotype has just a few counts. The chain has TRBV12-3 or TRBV12-4 and TRBJ2-1; 8 nucleotides match TRBD2. This CDR3 region has 14 residues. The V segment lost 3 bases and the J segment 7 bases; nucleotides outside the gene matches: 5. Here the CDR3 reads CASSFGGGRNEQFF. The CDR3 DNA reads TGTGCCAGCAGTTTCGGCGGGGGGAGGAATGAGCAGTTCTTC.

This clonotype was seen at least ten times. The rearrangement joins TRBV20-1 to TRBJ1-2, with D uncertain. The CDR3 runs 15 residues. V lost 6 bases to trimming and J lost 2 bases, with 19 bases between them. Germline CDR1 DFQATT, CDR2 SNEGSKA (reference sequence). The CDR3 sequence: CSASVAPSRNYGYTF. The CDR3 DNA follows: TGCAGTGCCTCAGTAGCACCTTCAAGGAACTATGGCTACACCTTC.

The J gene is TRBJ1-2, the V gene TRBV20-1; 9 nucleotides match TRBD1. Germline V gene data show CDR1 as DFQATT and CDR2 as SNEGSKA (reference sequence). CDR3 length: 15 residues. The CDR3 nucleotides are TGCAGAAAATTACTGGACAGGGGCATGAACTATGGCTACACCTTC. Translation: CRKLLDRGMNYGYTF.

This clonotype was seen repeatedly, ten times or more. The chain combines TRBV7-2 with TRBJ1-1, with D possibly being TRBD1 (5 bases). V was shortened by 6 bases and J by 4 bases, with 12 bases between the two germline ends. The CDR3 has 13 amino acids. Germline CDR1 reads SGHTA; CDR2 reads FQGNSA. For the CDR3, the DNA is TGTGCCAGCAGTCCCAATGGGGGCACTGAAGCTTTCTTT. This sequence encodes CASSPNGGTEAFF. Variable domain in full (rest from reference TRBV7-2 and TRBJ1-1): GAGVSQSPSNKVTEKGKDVELRCDPISGHTALYWYRQSLGQGLEFLIYFQGNSAPDKSGLPSDRFSAERTGGSVSTLTIQRTQQEDSAVYLCASSPNGGTEAFFGQGTRLTVV.

This clonotype was seen only a few times. This chain joins TRBV7-7 and TRBJ2-5; 8 positions agree with TRBD2. With V trimmed by 5 bases and J by 4 bases, 12 bases remained unmatched. CDR1 and CDR2 from the germline V gene are SSHAT and FNYEAQ (reference sequence). The CDR3 consists of 16 residues. This chain's CDR3 is CASSPLPGGEIETQYF. The CDR3 nucleotides read TGTGCCAGCAGCCCCTTGCCCGGGGGGGAGATAGAGACCCAGTACTTC.

The chain couples TRBV29-1 to TRBJ1-5; 9 positions agree with TRBD1. The V gene end was trimmed by 8 bases and the J gene end by 0 bases; junction bases not matched to a gene: 14. The CDR3 sequence is 17 residues long. Germline V lookup: CDR1 SQVTM, CDR2 ANQGSEA. The CDR3 sequence is CSLSGTGCVFSNQPQHF. The CDR3 DNA sequence: TGCAGCCTATCCGGGACAGGGTGTGTTTTTAGCAATCAGCCCCAGCATTTT.

The chain joins TRBV28 to TRBJ1-2; 7 nucleotides align to TRBD1. The CDR3 contains 14 residues. Per germline, CDR1 MDHEN and CDR2 SYDVKM. V shed 4 bases and J 2 bases; nucleotides not matched to a gene: 4. The CDR3 sequence: CASSSRDRNYGYTF. In DNA, the CDR3 is TGTGCCAGCAGTTCCCGGGACAGAAACTATGGCTACACCTTC.

The gene calls are TRBV29-1 and TRBJ2-6, with 9 nucleotides matching TRBD1. CDR3 length: 17 amino acids. From germline, CDR1 is SQVTM and CDR2 ANQGSEA. With 7 bases clipped from V and 4 bases from J, the junction kept 14 bases outside the gene matches. CDR3 DNA sequence: TGCAGCGGGCTTACGGGGACAGGGATAGGAGGGGCCAACGTCCTGACTTTC. Translating gives CSGLTGTGIGGANVLTF.

This clonotype was found many times. The V call is TRBV11-2, the J call TRBJ2-5, with D perhaps matching TRBD2 (7 bases). There are 15 residues in the CDR3. Trimming took off 5 bases at V and 1 base at J, with 14 bases between the two ends. Germline values: CDR1 SGHAT, CDR2 FQNNGV. The CDR3 DNA follows: TGTGCCAGCAGCCCCTGGGGGGGGGCCCAAGAGACCCAGTACTTC. This gives the protein CASSPWGGAQETQYF. Combining the CDR3 with reference TRBV11-2 and TRBJ2-5 gives the whole variable domain EAGVAQSPRYKIIEKRQSVAFWCNPISGHATLYWYQQILGQGPKLLIQFQNNGVVDDSQLPKDRFSAERLKGVDSTLKIQPAKLEDSAVYLCASSPWGGAQETQYFGPGTRLLVL.

The chain is built from TRBV3-1 and TRBJ2-1, with a possible D match to TRBD2 (6 bases). This CDR3 region has 15 residues. The V end lost 4 bases, the J end lost 4 bases, and 14 bases lay between the germline ends. The germline CDR1 and CDR2 sequences are LGHDT and YNNKEL (reference sequence). The CDR3 coding sequence is TGTGCCAGCAGCCCCGGGACTGAGACATACAATGAGCAGTTCTTC. Translated, it gives CASSPGTETYNEQFF.

The chain couples TRBV7-2 to TRBJ1-6, with no clear D. Trimming took off 1 base at V and 7 bases at J, with 8 bases between the two ends. In germline, CDR1 is SGHTA, CDR2 FQGNSA. The CDR3 contains 14 residues. The CDR3 protein is CASSLGTGNSPLHF. In nucleotides, the CDR3 is TGTGCCAGCAGCTTAGGGACGGGAAATTCACCCCTCCACTTT. Filled out from reference TRBV7-2 and TRBJ1-6, the complete variable domain reads GAGVSQSPSNKVTEKGKDVELRCDPISGHTALYWYRQSLGQGLEFLIYFQGNSAPDKSGLPSDRFSAERTGGSVSTLTIQRTQQEDSAVYLCASSLGTGNSPLHFGNGTRLTVT.

This clonotype was seen at least ten times. The V and J genes are TRBV7-2 and TRBJ2-4, with D perhaps matching TRBD2 (5 bases). This CDR3 region has 15 residues. Germline CDR1 is SGHTA and CDR2 is FQGNSA. Deletions cut 4 bases from V and 7 bases from J, with 17 bases between. CDR3 protein: CASSSNTLPGNIQYF. CDR3 DNA: TGTGCCAGCAGCTCGAACACCCTCCCGGGGAACATTCAGTACTTC.

This clonotype was picked up many times. The chain combines TRBV20-1 with TRBJ1-2; D remains ambiguous. The CDR3 totals 14 residues. V lost 4 bases and J lost 4, with 16 bases in between. The V gene's germline CDR1 is DFQATT and CDR2 SNEGSKA (reference sequence). The CDR3 bases are TGCAGTGCTAAAGATCCCCATGTCCCCTATGGCTACACCTTC. Its protein product is CSAKDPHVPYGYTF.

This clonotype was counted at least ten times. V is TRBV20-1 and J is TRBJ1-1; D not resolved. CDR1 is DFQATT, CDR2 SNEGSKA, per germline (reference sequence). V gave up 1 base and J gave up 5 bases, with 11 bases separating them. The CDR3 extends over 13 amino acids. Here the CDR3 reads CSARGPKVTEAFF. The CDR3 nucleotides read TGCAGTGCTAGAGGCCCGAAGGTGACTGAAGCTTTCTTT.

This rearrangement joins TRBV4-1 to TRBJ1-1; tentative D call: TRBD1 (6 bases). V lost 7 bases and J lost 7, with 22 bases in between. The CDR3 contains 15 residues. Germline values: CDR1 MGHRA, CDR2 YSYEKL. The CDR3 is CASTGHRVSGIEAFF. In DNA form, the CDR3 reads TGCGCCAGCACCGGGCACAGGGTGAGCGGGATTGAAGCTTTCTTT.

This clonotype was observed a few times. This rearrangement joins TRBV7-9 to TRBJ2-2, with a possible D match to TRBD2 (6 bases). The CDR3 loop spans 17 amino acids. From germline, CDR1 is SEHNR and CDR2 FQNEAQ (reference sequence). Trimming cost V 1 base and J 4 bases, with 16 bases left between them. The DNA of the CDR3 is TGTGCCAGCAGCTTAGGGACGACTAGTCGAGTCACCGGGGAGCTGTTTTTT. It codes for CASSLGTTSRVTGELFF.

This clonotype was counted ten times or more. CDR3 DNA: TGTGCCAGCAGGAGGACGGACAGCTCCTACGAGCAGTACTTC. It encodes CASRRTDSSYEQYF. V and J are TRBV6-5 and TRBJ2-7, with D maybe TRBD1 (6 bases). The V and J ends lost 6 bases and 0 bases respectively, with 12 bases between them. Germline CDR1 MNHEY, CDR2 SVGAGI. The CDR3 is made up of 14 amino acids.